This T cell receptor (beta chain) is from a study of radiotherapy plus CTLA-4 blockade in lung cancer. Overall study context: In around 17% of patients, objective responses were seen; 25% to 40% had disease control. General study results and limits: There was expansion of tumor-derived TCR clones in blood after radiotherapy plus ipilimumab.

This clone appeared a few times. The antigen is unknown. Germline V gene data show CDR1 as SEHNR and CDR2 as FQNEAQ (reference sequence). Losses at the gene ends were 7 bases for V and 11 bases for J; bases not matched to a gene: 13. The CDR3 covers 14 residues. The protocol was immunoSEQ multiplex PCR, while the TCRdb copy is restricted to in-frame clones and leaves out a portion. The table shows roughly 90,000 clones, with 72% occurring only once. Each patient with chemo-refractory metastatic non-small-cell lung cancer was treated with focal radiation plus CTLA-4 blockade using ipilimumab. The chain joins TRBV7-9 to TRBJ1-4; 7 bases are a match to TRBD1. The receptor was derived from a human donor with non-small cell lung cancer that progressed on radiotherapy plus ipilimumab. The sample in question was peripheral blood, obtained from a patient treated with radiotherapy plus ipilimumab. The CDR3 DNA sequence: TGTGCCAGCAACCCTCTCCAAGGGGGCGCGAAACTGTTTTTT. Protein sequence: CASNPLQGGAKLFF.